These 4 T cell receptor beta chains were sequenced from one sample in a study of blood T cell repertoires in COVID-19. The assay was immunoSEQ multiplex PCR, and TCRdb's table has in-frame clones only and misses some. The sample yields about 200,000 clones, roughly four fifths seen once. Specimen: peripheral blood. The source of these receptors is a woman aged 70-85 years with COVID-19, enrolled during active disease.

The chain employs TRBV10-3 and TRBJ1-3; D unclear. V dropped 2 bases and J dropped 4 bases, with 9 bases sitting between them. This CDR3 comprises 14 residues. CDR1 is ENHRY and CDR2 is SYGVKD in the germline V gene. The CDR3 is CAISETAAGNTIYF. CDR3 nucleotides: TGTGCCATCAGTGAGACAGCGGCCGGAAACACCATATATTTT.

As regards this clone: Within the sample, other DNA sequences also encode this same CDR3. This sequence joins TRBV28 and TRBJ1-3; TRBD1 aligns across 9 bases. V trimming: 4 bases; J trimming: 7 bases; junction bases outside the gene matches: 11. From germline, CDR1 is MDHEN and CDR2 SYDVKM. The CDR3 runs to 16 residues. The CDR3 sequence is CASSSPGQGGGNTIYF. Written as DNA, the CDR3 is TGTGCCAGCAGTTCACCGGGACAGGGTGGAGGGAACACCATATATTTT.

V gene TRBV2 combines with J gene TRBJ2-7, with D tentatively TRBD2 (5 bases). Germline V gene lookup returns CDR1 SNHLY and CDR2 FYNNEI. The V end was cut by 5 bases, the J end by 3 bases, with 14 bases between. The CDR3 contains 14 residues. CDR3 coding DNA: TGTGCCAGCAGTAAGGCCTCAGGAGGCTACGAGCAGTACTTC. Translation: CASSKASGGYEQYF. The full variable domain, its missing parts supplied by reference TRBV2 and TRBJ2-7, is EPEVTQTPSHQVTQMGQEVILRCVPISNHLYFYWYRQILGQKVEFLVSFYNNEISEKSEIFDDQFSVERPDGSNFTLKIRSTKLEDSAMYFCASSKASGGYEQYFGPGTRLTVT.

This chain joins TRBV6-4 and TRBJ1-2, with 9 bases lining up with TRBD1. The germline CDR1 and CDR2 sequences are MRHNA and SNTAGT. J lost 3 bases, V lost 6 bases, and 5 bases had no gene match. The CDR3 runs 14 residues. CDR3 coding DNA: TGTGCCAGCAGATCGACAGGGGGAGACTATGGCTACACCTTC. Residues: CASRSTGGDYGYTF.